Listed below are T cell receptor beta chains from one sample, sequenced in a study of molecular identifiers for immune sequencing clone quantification. Via MiXCR, TCRdb re-called the PCR reads, giving one row per CDR3 protein. Here the sample spans nearly 55,000 distinct CDR3 sequences, just over 35% being singletons. Sequencing used naive CD8+ T cells from blood, with Jurkat cell RNA spiked in. Receptors were obtained from a human donor in good health. Some libraries in this study had Jurkat cell RNA spiked in. The CDR3 runs from the conserved cysteine through the conserved F or W. The D gene is left open where the match is weak. Not all rows give a size; the values are once, few, many and, for expanded clones, a class.

>TRBV10-3|many|.|TRBJ2-3
TGTGCCATCAGCGACAGTCAAAGCACAGATACGCAGTATTTT
CAISDSQSTDTQYF
>TRBV2|.|TRBD1|TRBJ2-3
TGTGCCAGCAGGGACAGGGTACTCAGCACAGATACGCAGTATTTT
CASRDRVLSTDTQYF
>TRBV25-1|few|TRBD2|TRBJ2-7
TGTGCCAGCATAGCGGGGACGTACGAGCAGTACTTC
CASIAGTYEQYF
>TRBV28|many|.|TRBJ2-3
TGTGCCAGCACCGAGAGGGGAGTGGGCACAGATACGCAGTATTTT
CASTERGVGTDTQYF
>TRBV6-6|many|TRBD2|TRBJ2-1
TGTGCCAGCAGTCCCTGGACTAGCGGGAGGGCCGTCGAGCAGTTCTTC
CASSPWTSGRAVEQFF
>TRBV7-9|.|.|TRBJ1-6
TGTGCCAGCAGGGCTGTCACAGGGATCTTTAATTCACCCCTCCACTTT
CASRAVTGIFNSPLHF
>TRBV6-2/TRBV6-3|many|TRBD1|TRBJ1-1
TGTGCCAGCTACGACAGGGACACTGAAGCTTTCTTT
CASYDRDTEAFF
>TRBV7-6|.|TRBD1|TRBJ2-7
TGTGCCAGCAGCCACCCGGGGACAGACTACGAGCAGTACTTC
CASSHPGTDYEQYF
>TRBV19|.|.|TRBJ2-1
TGTGCCAGTAGTATCGGCAGGACCTACAATGAGCAGTTCTTC
CASSIGRTYNEQFF
>TRBV7-9|few|TRBD2|TRBJ2-7
TGTGCCAGCAGCTCTAGCGGGAGGGTGGTTGCGTACGAGCAGTACTTC
CASSSSGRVVAYEQYF
>TRBV14|.|.|TRBJ1-6
TGTGCCAGCAGCCTCGACTGGTATAATTCACCCCTCCACTTT
CASSLDWYNSPLHF
>TRBV12-3/TRBV12-4|many|.|TRBJ2-3
TGTGCCAGCAGTTCCGGCAGGGAGCCAGATACGCAGTATTTT
CASSSGREPDTQYF
>TRBV7-2|many|TRBD1|TRBJ2-7
TGTGCCAGCAGCCCCTGGACAGGGTACGAGCAGTACTTC
CASSPWTGYEQYF
>TRBV11-2|few|.|TRBJ2-7
TGTGCCAGCAGCTTAGATCGACAGTACGTTGGCGAGCAGTACTTC
CASSLDRQYVGEQYF
>TRBV28|many|.|TRBJ1-4
TGTGCCAGCAGTCCCCTGGGGTGGGCTAATGAAAAACTGTTTTTT
CASSPLGWANEKLFF
>TRBV21-1|.|.|TRBJ2-7
TGTGCCAGCAGCAAAAGTGTGAGGACAGGGGGTCGTGAGCAGTACTTC
CASSKSVRTGGREQYF
>TRBV9|few|.|TRBJ2-7
TGTGCCAGCAGCGGTTCGAATTACGAGCAGTACTTC
CASSGSNYEQYF
>TRBV11-2|.|.|TRBJ2-1
TGTGCCAGCAGCATCGGGGCAGGGGCCTACAATGAGCAGTTCTTC
CASSIGAGAYNEQFF
>TRBV6-6|.|.|TRBJ2-2
TGTGCCAGCACATTTACCGGGGAGCTGTTTTTT
CASTFTGELFF
>TRBV28|many|.|TRBJ1-5
TGTGCCAGCAGTCCAGGGGCCAGCAATCAGCCCCAGCATTTT
CASSPGASNQPQHF
>TRBV4-3|.|TRBD2|TRBJ2-1
TGCGCCAGCAGCCAAGCGGGACTAGCGCCCAATGAGCAGTTCTTC
CASSQAGLAPNEQFF
>TRBV7-8|few|.|TRBJ1-1
TGTGCCAGCAGCTTAGGGGTCCTAGGCGGCACTGAAGCTTTCTTT
CASSLGVLGGTEAFF
>TRBV7-8|few|.|TRBJ2-2
TGTGCCAGCGGAGGCAACACCGGGGAGCTGTTTTTT
CASGGNTGELFF
>TRBV7-9|.|.|TRBJ2-3
TGTGCCAGCAGCCCAGGTGATTGGAGCACAGATACGCAGTATTTT
CASSPGDWSTDTQYF
>TRBV4-3|.|TRBD1|TRBJ2-1
TGCGCCAGCAGCCAAGGGCAGGGGGCGTACAATGAGCAGATCTTC
CASSQGQGAYNEQIF
>TRBV23-1|.|.|TRBJ2-5
TGCGCCAGCAGTCATTACATCTTCTCGGAAGCCCAACAAGAGGCCCAGTACTTC
CASSHYIFSEAQQEAQYF
>TRBV10-3|.|TRBD2|TRBJ2-3
TGTGCCAGCAGTGAGCCTATAGCGGGAGAGGTGGATACGCAGTATTTT
CASSEPIAGEVDTQYF
>TRBV7-9|many|.|TRBJ1-1
TGTGCCAGCAGCCTGGAGGATACTGAAGCTTTCTTT
CASSLEDTEAFF
>TRBV9|many|TRBD2|TRBJ2-3
TGTGCCAGCAGCGTAGAGGCTAGCGGAAGTAGCACAGATACGCAGTATTTT
CASSVEASGSSTDTQYF
>TRBV10-3|few|TRBD2|TRBJ2-7
TGTGCCATCAGTAGCGGGAGGGACGAGCAGTACTTC
CAISSGRDEQYF
>TRBV12-3/TRBV12-4|many|.|TRBJ2-3
TGTGCCAGCAGTTTAGTGGGCACCACAGATACGCAGTATTTT
CASSLVGTTDTQYF
>TRBV7-6|.|.|TRBJ2-3
TGTGCCAGCAGCCCCGCCGGAGATACGCAGTATTTT
CASSPAGDTQYF
>TRBV11-2|.|TRBD1|TRBJ2-4
TGTGCCAGCAGCTTCCCCTATGCAAGGACAGGGAAAAACATTCAGTACTTC
CASSFPYARTGKNIQYF
>TRBV11-2|few|.|TRBJ2-1
TGTGCCAGCAGCCCGCTCGACAATGAGCAGATCTTC
CASSPLDNEQIF
>TRBV12-3/TRBV12-4|few|.|TRBJ2-7
TGTGCCAGCAGTTTCGGTCTCGGCAGGGCCGGGTACGAGCAGTACTTC
CASSFGLGRAGYEQYF
>TRBV9|.|.|TRBJ2-3
TGTGCCAGCAGCGTATTCGTGGGAGGTACAGATACGCAGTATTTT
CASSVFVGGTDTQYF
>TRBV6-5|few|.|TRBJ2-3
TGTGCCAGCAGTTCCCAGGTCGGCGGGACAGATACGCAGTATTTT
CASSSQVGGTDTQYF
>TRBV12-3/TRBV12-4|few|TRBD1|TRBJ1-5
TGTGCCAGCAGCTGGACAGGCGGAAGCAATCAGCCCCAGCATTTT
CASSWTGGSNQPQHF
>TRBV27|.|TRBD1|TRBJ2-7
TGTGCCAGCAGTTTGGGACAGGGTTATTACGAGCAGTACTTC
CASSLGQGYYEQYF
>TRBV6-6|many|.|TRBJ2-7
TGTGCCAGCAGTTATTCCGACCGCTACGAGCAGTACTTC
CASSYSDRYEQYF
>TRBV6-5|many|TRBD1|TRBJ1-2
TGTGCCAGCACCGGCGGGACAGTATATGGCTACACCTTC
CASTGGTVYGYTF
>TRBV7-6|.|.|TRBJ2-7
TGTGCCAGCAGCTTAGCATCTCAGGTCAGGCGTAATCAAATTCCCGAGCAGTACTTC
CASSLASQVRRNQIPEQYF
>TRBV19|many|TRBD1|TRBJ2-3
TGTGCCTCGAGGGGGCCAGGCACAGATACGCAGTATTTT
CASRGPGTDTQYF
>TRBV5-1|many|.|TRBJ1-4
TGCGCCAGCGGGGCCGGGGGGAAACTGTTTTTT
CASGAGGKLFF
>TRBV20-1|.|.|TRBJ1-2
TGCAGTCATACGGTGTGGAGAACTATCTATGGCTACACCTTC
CSHTVWRTIYGYTF
>TRBV4-1|few|.|TRBJ1-5
TGCGCCAGCAGCCACGACAGCCCCAGCAATCAGCCCCAGCATTTT
CASSHDSPSNQPQHF
>TRBV4-3|many|.|TRBJ2-5
TGCGCCAGCAGCCAAGTAGGGTCCTTCCAAGAGACCCAGTACTTC
CASSQVGSFQETQYF
>TRBV4-3|many|TRBD1|TRBJ1-5
TGCGCCAGCAGCCAGGGACAGGGTTACAATCAGCCCCAGCATTTT
CASSQGQGYNQPQHF
>TRBV6-1|.|.|TRBJ2-4
TGTGCCAGCAGTGAGTTCTGGGTTCGCAGGAGTGACAATCAGTACTTC
CASSEFWVRRSDNQYF
>TRBV3-1|few|.|TRBJ2-7
TGTGCCAGCAGCCCTTCCGGGACGAGACATTACGAGCAGTACTTC
CASSPSGTRHYEQYF
>TRBV7-2|many|TRBD1|TRBJ2-7
TGTGCCAGCAGCCCCGGGACAGTCGCCTACGAGCAGTACTTC
CASSPGTVAYEQYF
>TRBV5-1|few|TRBD2|TRBJ2-5
TGCGCCAGCAGCAGCCCGGGGGGGGGCGAAGAGACCCAGTACTTC
CASSSPGGGEETQYF
>TRBV7-9|.|.|TRBJ2-3
TGTGCCAGCAGCCCTCCAGCAGGACTGGGAGATACGCAGTATTTT
CASSPPAGLGDTQYF
>TRBV11-2|few|TRBD1|TRBJ2-7
TGTGCCAGCAGCCCAAACAGGGGTCGCTACGAGCAGTACTTC
CASSPNRGRYEQYF
>TRBV12-3/TRBV12-4|many|.|TRBJ1-4
TGTGCCAGCAGTTTTAGTTTGGAGGTTGGAAAACTGTTTTTT
CASSFSLEVGKLFF
>TRBV5-1|many|.|TRBJ2-3
TGCGCCAGCAGCAACCAGAAACTCACAGATACGCAGTATTTT
CASSNQKLTDTQYF
>TRBV24-1|.|TRBD1|TRBJ2-7
TGTGCCACCAGTGACCGGGACAGTTACTCCTACGAGCAGTACTTC
CATSDRDSYSYEQYF
>TRBV7-8|.|.|TRBJ2-4
TGTGCCAGCAGCTTAGCCGCCGGCAATGTCCAAAACATTCAGTACTTC
CASSLAAGNVQNIQYF
>TRBV7-2|medium-sized|.|TRBJ2-7
TGTGCCAGCAGCCCCGGGACATATTACGAGCAGTACTTC
CASSPGTYYEQYF
>TRBV27|.|TRBD1|TRBJ1-2
TGTGCCTCCCGGACAGGGCCGTACTATGGCTACACCTTC
CASRTGPYYGYTF